This T cell receptor beta chain was found in a study of blood T cell repertoires in COVID-19. The CDR3 sequence is 16 residues long. The germline gives CDR1 SGHAT, CDR2 FQNNGV. V lost 6 bases to trimming and J lost 1 base; unmatched junction nucleotides: 10. Authors' analysis steps: Reference gene primer amplification gave estimated nucleated cell counts. TCRdb's copy holds only in-frame clones and misses some; the assay was immunoSEQ multiplex PCR. V, J and clone size were drawn from that table, and D and trimming were deduced from the DNA. Here the sample spans roughly 430,000 clones, roughly 90% being singletons.

The genes are TRBV11-2 and TRBJ2-5; TRBD2 agrees at 8 bases. Sequenced sample: PBMCs or T cells enriched from blood (not recorded which). The sequence came from a middle-aged woman with acute COVID-19. Here the CDR3 reads CASRSVRGGRQETQYF. CDR3 in DNA: TGTGCCAGCAGGAGTGTTCGGGGGGGCCGCCAAGAGACCCAGTACTTC.